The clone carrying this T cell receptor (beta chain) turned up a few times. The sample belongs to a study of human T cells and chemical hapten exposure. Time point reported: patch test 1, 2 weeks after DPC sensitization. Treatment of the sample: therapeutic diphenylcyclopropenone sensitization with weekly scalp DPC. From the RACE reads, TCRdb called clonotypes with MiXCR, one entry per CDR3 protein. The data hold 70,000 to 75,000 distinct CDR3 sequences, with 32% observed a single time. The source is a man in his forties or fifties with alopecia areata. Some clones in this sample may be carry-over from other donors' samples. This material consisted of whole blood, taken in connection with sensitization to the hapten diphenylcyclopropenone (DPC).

CDR3 amino acids: CASSPYWGTYEQYF. The CDR3 coding sequence is TGCGCCAGCAGCCCCTATTGGGGGACCTACGAGCAGTACTTC. This chain uses TRBV4-1 with TRBJ2-7; D is perhaps TRBD1 or TRBD2 (5 bases each). V lost 4 bases and J 2 bases, leaving 12 bases between the germline ends. The germline V gene has CDR1 MGHRA and CDR2 YSYEKL. The CDR3 sequence is 14 residues long.